This TCR beta chain was captured by sequencing in a study of shared clonotypes between healthy human individuals. In regard to this clone: Its target is unknown.

Germline V gene sequence: CDR1 SQVTM, CDR2 ANQGSEA. The CDR3 length is 11 residues. The V end lost 8 bases, the J end lost 4 bases, and 9 bases lay between the germline ends. The study, taken as a whole, reports: Estimated richness values were generally larger in naive subsets than in memory subsets.

Method: immunoSEQ multiplex PCR; TCRdb's copy keeps in-frame clones and lacks some. The table records more than 2 million clones, around 93% of them present only once. Positively selected for CCR7, the CD45RO-negative cells used as naive CD8 cells excluded terminally differentiated effector memory CD45RA+ cells. V usage is TRBV29-1 and J usage is TRBJ2-1; D unresolved. The TCR originated in a man younger than 35 in good health. Some clones in this sample may be carry-over from other donors' samples. Sequencing was done on a sample of naive CD8+ T cells from PBMCs. The CDR3 DNA sequence: TGCAGCTACAGACGTTACAATGAGCAGTTCTTC. It is translated as CSYRRYNEQFF.